These 14 T cell receptor beta chains came from one sample sequenced in a study of blood T cell repertoires in COVID-19. The assay was immunoSEQ multiplex PCR, and TCRdb's table has in-frame clones only and misses some. There are some 300,000 clones in the sample; 90% to 95% occur only once, and 3% to 5% lies in the top ten. Specimen: PBMCs or T cells enriched from blood (not recorded which). These TCRs come from a woman younger than 45 who had been exposed to COVID-19.

The rearrangement links TRBV30 to TRBJ1-4; no definite D call. Germline-derived CDR1 and CDR2 are GTSNPN and SVGIG (reference sequence). The CDR3 has 13 amino acids. The germline V and J ends were trimmed by 0 bases and 8 bases, with 10 bases remaining between them. CDR3 nucleotide sequence: TGTGCCTGGAGTGTGGTAGTTTGGGAAAAACTGTTTTTT. This sequence encodes CAWSVVVWEKLFF.

Comments on this clone: At one boundary the junction diverges from the germline segment, which might be a read error. This chain uses TRBV19 with TRBJ1-5; D is unclear. CDR3 length: 13 residues. Germline CDR1 and CDR2: LNHDA and SQIVND (reference sequence). The CDR3 protein is CAGSITSYQPQHF. The CDR3 region has the DNA TGTGCCGGTAGTATAACAAGTTATCAGCCCCAGCATTTT.

The chain employs TRBV6-5 and TRBJ2-1; 7 bases are shared with TRBD2. The V gene's germline CDR1 is MNHEY and CDR2 SVGAGI. V shed 7 bases and J 4 bases; nucleotides not matched to a gene: 4. The CDR3 length is 13 residues. The CDR3: CASKRGRYNEQFF. DNA of the CDR3: TGTGCCAGCAAGCGGGGTAGGTACAATGAGCAGTTCTTC.

About this clone: This sample also contains other DNA sequences that code for the same CDR3. The rearrangement links TRBV27 to TRBJ2-7, with 9 bases that match TRBD1. The CDR3 length is 15 residues. V shed 5 bases, J shed 2 bases, and the junction held 7 bases outside the gene matches. Germline lookup yields CDR1 MNHEY and CDR2 SMNVEV (reference sequence). The CDR3 region has the DNA TGTGCCAGCAGTCCCCTGGGACAGGGAGCCTACGAGCAGTACTTC. It codes for CASSPLGQGAYEQYF.

The chain links TRBV11-2 to TRBJ1-5, with D possibly matching TRBD1 (5 bases). Per the germline V gene, CDR1 is SGHAT and CDR2 is FQNNGV. Trimming cost V 11 bases and J 4 bases, with 12 bases left between them. This CDR3 region has 12 residues. This chain's CDR3 is CAAAGSNQPQHF. CDR3 in DNA: TGTGCCGCGGCAGGGTCTAATCAGCCCCAGCATTTT.

The chain is built from TRBV2 and TRBJ2-5; a weak D match, TRBD2 (5 bases). This CDR3 is 14 amino acids long. The V end was cut by 6 bases, the J end by 7 bases, with 18 bases between. Germline loops: CDR1 SNHLY, CDR2 FYNNEI. This CDR3 is CASSKRLSEGTQYF. CDR3 coding DNA: TGTGCCAGCAGCAAGAGGCTGAGCGAGGGGACCCAGTACTTC.

V gene TRBV2 combines with J gene TRBJ2-5; D is unresolved. Germline values: CDR1 SNHLY, CDR2 FYNNEI. V was clipped by 6 bases and J by 5 bases, with 19 bases between them. The CDR3 sequence is 15 residues long. CDR3 residues: CASSPWSLAGETQYF. CDR3 bases: TGTGCCAGCAGCCCTTGGTCCCTCGCCGGGGAGACCCAGTACTTC.

V and J are TRBV29-1 and TRBJ1-2; TRBD1 agrees at 8 bases. J lost 3 bases, V lost 7 bases, and 7 bases had no gene match. Germline CDR1 is SQVTM and CDR2 is ANQGSEA. The CDR3 is 13 residues long. This chain's CDR3 is CSGLQGVDYGYTF. The CDR3 coding sequence is TGCAGCGGCCTACAGGGGGTCGACTATGGCTACACCTTC.

The genes are TRBV5-1 and TRBJ1-1; D may be TRBD1 (6 bases). V was pared by 2 bases and J by 1 base, with 9 bases between. The CDR3 consists of 14 residues. Germline lookup yields CDR1 SGHRS and CDR2 YFSETQ. The CDR3 reads CASSFRGQNTEAFF. The CDR3, as DNA: TGCGCCAGCAGCTTTAGGGGACAGAACACTGAAGCTTTCTTT.

The chain uses TRBV6-5 and TRBJ1-2; 8 positions match TRBD1. V was clipped by 5 bases and J by 8 bases; unmatched bases: 7. This CDR3 has 13 amino acids. Germline CDR1 reads MNHEY; CDR2 reads SVGAGI. This CDR3 reads CASSRDRGRGYTF. The CDR3 region has the DNA TGTGCCAGCAGTCGCGACAGGGGCCGCGGCTACACCTTC.

On this clone: Other DNA variants within this sample encode the same CDR3. The J gene is TRBJ2-2, the V gene TRBV6-5; 8 bases fit TRBD2. This CDR3 is built from 15 residues. Trimming at V came to 0 bases and at J to 6 bases, leaving 3 bases not matched to a gene. Germline CDR1 reads MNHEY; CDR2 reads SVGAGI. The CDR3 DNA sequence: TGTGCCAGCAGTTACTCGTTAGCGGGGTCCGGGGAGCTGTTTTTT. It is translated as CASSYSLAGSGELFF.

The chain is built from TRBV5-1 and TRBJ1-4; maybe TRBD1 (5 bases). CDR1 is SGHRS and CDR2 is YFSETQ in the germline V gene. Trimming took off 2 bases at V and 7 bases at J, with 15 bases between the two ends. The CDR3 sequence is 15 residues long. CDR3 DNA: TGCGCCAGCAGCTTTCTGGGCAGGGAAGGTGAAAAACTGTTTTTT. As protein: CASSFLGREGEKLFF.

The genes are TRBV4-1 and TRBJ1-1, with no clear D. Germline loops: CDR1 MGHRA, CDR2 YSYEKL. This CDR3 has 16 amino acids. Trimming removed 2 bases from V and 1 base from J, with 14 bases in between. This CDR3 reads CASSQRPEGRNTEAFF. The CDR3 DNA follows: TGCGCCAGCAGCCAACGACCCGAAGGGAGGAACACTGAAGCTTTCTTT.

The J gene is TRBJ2-1, the V gene TRBV15; possible D gene TRBD1, 6 bases. Per the germline V gene, CDR1 is LNHNV and CDR2 is YYDKDF (reference sequence). The CDR3 consists of 12 residues. Trimming stripped 6 bases from V and 4 bases from J, with 7 bases between. The CDR3 protein is CATSQGYNEQFF. The CDR3 coding sequence is TGTGCCACCAGTCAGGGGTACAATGAGCAGTTCTTC.